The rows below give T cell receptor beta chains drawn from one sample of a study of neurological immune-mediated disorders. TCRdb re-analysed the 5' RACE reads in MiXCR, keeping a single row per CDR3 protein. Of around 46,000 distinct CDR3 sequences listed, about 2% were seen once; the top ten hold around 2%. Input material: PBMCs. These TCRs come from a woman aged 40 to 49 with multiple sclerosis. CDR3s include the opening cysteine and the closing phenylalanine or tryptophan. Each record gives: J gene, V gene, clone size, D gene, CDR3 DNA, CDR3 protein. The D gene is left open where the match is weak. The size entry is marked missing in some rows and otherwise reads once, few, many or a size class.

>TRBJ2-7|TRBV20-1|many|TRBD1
TGCAGTGCTAGAAGGGGGACAGGGAGGTCCTACGAGCAGTACTTC
CSARRGTGRSYEQYF
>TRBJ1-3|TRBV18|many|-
TGTGCCAGCTCCCCCGGACAGTTCTCTGGAAACACCATATATTTT
CASSPGQFSGNTIYF
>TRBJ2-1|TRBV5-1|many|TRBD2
TGCGCCAGCAGTTCCGGGAGAGCGGGGGGGACTTACAATGAGCAGTTCTTC
CASSSGRAGGTYNEQFF
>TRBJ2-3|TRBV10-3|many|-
TGTGCCATCAGTGAGCGCCCCCGGGGTAGCACAGATACGCAGTATTTT
CAISERPRGSTDTQYF
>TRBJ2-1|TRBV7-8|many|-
TGTGCCAGCAGTTTTGATCCGACCGGGGGTCGGTTCAATGAGCAGTTCTTC
CASSFDPTGGRFNEQFF
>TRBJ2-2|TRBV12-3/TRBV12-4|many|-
TGTGCCAGCAGTTCGGGACATAACACCGGGGAGCTGTTTTTT
CASSSGHNTGELFF
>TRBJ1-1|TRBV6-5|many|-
TGTGCCAGCACCGATCTGGGGGACACTGAAGCTTTCTTT
CASTDLGDTEAFF
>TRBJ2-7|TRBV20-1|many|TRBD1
TGCAGTGCTAGAAACAGGGGGCCTCGTTACTCCTACGAGCAGTACTTC
CSARNRGPRYSYEQYF
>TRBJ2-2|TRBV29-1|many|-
TGCAGCGCCCGAAGAGGGAGGAACACCGGGGAGCTGTTTTTT
CSARRGRNTGELFF
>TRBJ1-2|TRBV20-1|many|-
TGCAGTGCTAGTGTGGACACCCACTATGGCTACACCTTC
CSASVDTHYGYTF
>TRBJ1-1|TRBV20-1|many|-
TGCAGTGTTCGGAGCCCCAGAAGGGACACTGAAGCTTTCTTT
CSVRSPRRDTEAFF
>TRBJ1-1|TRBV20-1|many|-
TGCAGTGCTGCCAGGAGGAGGGGGGGCACTGAAGCTTTCTTT
CSAARRRGGTEAFF
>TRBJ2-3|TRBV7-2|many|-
TGTGCCAGCAGCTTACCGGGGGCCCGAGCAGATACGCAGTATTTT
CASSLPGARADTQYF
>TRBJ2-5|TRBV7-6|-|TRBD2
TGTGCCAGCAGCCCCCTAGCGGGAGCACAAGAGACCCAGTACTTC
CASSPLAGAQETQYF
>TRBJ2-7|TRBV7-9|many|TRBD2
TGTGCCAGCAGCTTACTGGGGGGGGAGGACGAGCAGTACTTC
CASSLLGGEDEQYF
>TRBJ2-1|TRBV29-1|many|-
TGCAGCGTTGCGAGGGGCCCACTGCAAGACAATGAGCAGTTCTTC
CSVARGPLQDNEQFF
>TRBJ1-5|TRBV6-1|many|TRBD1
TGTGCCAGCAGTGGGACAGGGGGCCAGCCCCAGCATTTT
CASSGTGGQPQHF
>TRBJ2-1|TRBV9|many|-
TGTGCCAGCAGCGCCAAGGGACAAATGGATCCTTACAATGAGCAGTTCTTC
CASSAKGQMDPYNEQFF
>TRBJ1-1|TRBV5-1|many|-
TGCGCCAGCAGAAGGGACAACACTGAAGCTTTCTTT
CASRRDNTEAFF
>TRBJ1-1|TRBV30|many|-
TGTGCCTGGAGAGCGAGGGGGGACACTGAAGCTTTCTTT
CAWRARGDTEAFF
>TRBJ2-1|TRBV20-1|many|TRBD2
TGCAGTGCTTTTACCCCCGGGACTACCTATGAGCAGTTCTTC
CSAFTPGTTYEQFF
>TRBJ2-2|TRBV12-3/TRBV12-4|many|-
TGTGCCAGCAGTACCCGGACAGCGAACACCGGGGAGCTGTTTTTT
CASSTRTANTGELFF
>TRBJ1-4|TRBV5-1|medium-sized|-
TGCGCCAGCAGCACCTCAGGGGCCGAAAATGAAAAACTGTTTTTT
CASSTSGAENEKLFF
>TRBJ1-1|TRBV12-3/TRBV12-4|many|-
TGTGCCAGCAGTTCCGGGAGGGTAGGGGTATCTGAAGCTTTCTTT
CASSSGRVGVSEAFF
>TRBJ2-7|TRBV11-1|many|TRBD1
TGTGCCAGCAGCTTAAGGACAGGGGGTCACGAGCAGTACTTC
CASSLRTGGHEQYF
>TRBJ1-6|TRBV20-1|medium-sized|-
TGCAGTGCTAGGCGGGACACTAATTCACCCCTCCACTTT
CSARRDTNSPLHF
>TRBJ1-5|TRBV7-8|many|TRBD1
TGTGCCAGCAGACGATCTACAGGGGAAAATCAGCCCCAGCATTTT
CASRRSTGENQPQHF
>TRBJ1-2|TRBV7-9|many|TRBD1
TGTGCCAGCAGCTGGGACAGAGTAGGCTACACCTTC
CASSWDRVGYTF
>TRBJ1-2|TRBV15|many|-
TGTGCCACCAGCGATCCTGGGCGGGAGGGCTACACCTTC
CATSDPGREGYTF
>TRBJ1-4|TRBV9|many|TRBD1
TGTGCCAGCAGCTCAGGGGGCAATAATGAAAAACTGTTTTTT
CASSSGGNNEKLFF
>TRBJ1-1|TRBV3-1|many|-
TGTGCCAGCAGCCAGGCAGGGCCGAACACTGAAGCTTTCTTT
CASSQAGPNTEAFF
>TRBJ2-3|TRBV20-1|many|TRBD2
TGCAGTGCTAGAAGCGGGGGGGCCGAAGGTACAGATACGCAGTATTTT
CSARSGGAEGTDTQYF
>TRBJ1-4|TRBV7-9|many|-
TGTGCCAGCAGCTTCGGACAGCAGTATGAAAAACTGTTTTTT
CASSFGQQYEKLFF
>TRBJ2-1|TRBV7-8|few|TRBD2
TGTGCCAGCAGCTTAGTGGCGGGGGGGATCAATGAGCAGTTCTTC
CASSLVAGGINEQFF
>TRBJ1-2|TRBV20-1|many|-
TGCAGTGCTAGGGGTAGGGAGTTGGAGAACTATGGCTACACCTTC
CSARGRELENYGYTF
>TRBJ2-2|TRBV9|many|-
TGTGCCAGCAGCGTAGGGGGCGTTATTGGGGAGCTGTTTTTT
CASSVGGVIGELFF
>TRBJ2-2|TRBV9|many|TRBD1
TGTGCCAGCAGCGCGACAGGGTTCACCGGGGAGCTGTTTTTT
CASSATGFTGELFF
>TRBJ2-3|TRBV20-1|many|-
TGCAGTGCCCCGGGGGCGCCAAGCACAGATACGCAGTATTTT
CSAPGAPSTDTQYF
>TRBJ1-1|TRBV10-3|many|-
TGTGCCATCAGAGGGAGGGAGATGAACACTGAAGCTTTCTTT
CAIRGREMNTEAFF